This T cell receptor (beta chain) originates from a study of T-cell reconstitution after alpha-beta-depleted transplantation in children. Construction of the TCRbeta library involved unique molecular identifiers. TCRdb independently ran MiXCR on the PCR reads; one entry per CDR3 protein. This sample has a few hundred thousand distinct CDR3 sequences, with roughly 25% found just once. The CDR3 runs to 18 residues. Trimming removed 5 bases from V and 0 bases from J, with 20 bases in between. Germline assignment: CDR1 SNHLY and CDR2 FYNNEI. This clonotype was counted a few times. The rearrangement joins TRBV2 to TRBJ1-5; possible D gene TRBD1, 5 bases. The receptor was isolated from a male patient between 5 and 17 years old who had a stem cell transplant for acute lymphoblastic leukemia, so the T cells may come from the graft donor. Sequences were derived from PBMCs, mostly from graft donor cells, sampled 180 days after TCRalphabeta/CD19-depleted stem cell transplant. The CDR3 region is CASSKQNPRVISNQPQHF. The CDR3 nucleotides are TGTGCCAGCAGTAAACAGAACCCCAGGGTGATTAGCAATCAGCCCCAGCATTTT. Full variable domain (missing parts from reference TRBV2 and TRBJ1-5): EPEVTQTPSHQVTQMGQEVILRCVPISNHLYFYWYRQILGQKVEFLVSFYNNEISEKSEIFDDQFSVERPDGSNFTLKIRSTKLEDSAMYFCASSKQNPRVISNQPQHFGDGTRLSIL.